This passage covers 17 T cell receptor beta chains from one sample sequenced in a study of T cell responses to AZD1222 COVID-19 vaccine. Sequencing was performed with immunoSEQ multiplex PCR; in TCRdb, only in-frame clones are kept and a portion is missing. The sample has 140,000 to 150,000 clones; approximately 91% are singletons. The input for sequencing was peripheral blood, taken 28 days after the second AZD1222 dose. These receptors all come from an adult who received the AZD1222 COVID-19 vaccine.

The chain uses TRBV5-1 and TRBJ2-1; D is uncertain. Trimming took 4 bases from V and 9 from J, leaving 14 bases between them. The CDR3 sequence is 13 residues long. Germline values: CDR1 SGHRS, CDR2 YFSETQ. CDR3 nucleotides: TGCGCCAGCAGCCCCACCGTGGGCGGTGAGCAGTTCTTC. Protein: CASSPTVGGEQFF.

This clone was observed a few times. This chain joins TRBV7-2 and TRBJ2-7, with D tentatively TRBD1 (7 bases). The V end was cut by 6 bases, the J end by 2 bases, with 17 bases between. The CDR3 loop spans 15 amino acids. The germline gives CDR1 SGHTA, CDR2 FQGNSA. DNA for the CDR3: TGTGCCAGCAGGCGGGACAGCGCGCTTACCTACGAGCAGTACTTC. It encodes CASRRDSALTYEQYF.

The chain has TRBV27 and TRBJ2-3, with D unresolved. The CDR3 runs to 13 residues. Germline V CDR1 and CDR2: MNHEY, SMNVEV (reference sequence). Trimming pared 6 bases from V and 2 bases from J, leaving 9 bases between. CDR3 sequence reads: CASSTKFTDTQYF. The CDR3 DNA is TGTGCCAGCAGCACCAAGTTCACAGATACGCAGTATTTT.

The gene calls are TRBV27 and TRBJ1-5, with D possibly TRBD1 on 5 matching bases. CDR3 length equals 14 residues. The germline gives CDR1 MNHEY, CDR2 SMNVEV (reference sequence). The CDR3 DNA reads as TGTGCTTCGGGGGGGAGAGGGAGCAATCAGCCCCAGCATTTT. This gives the protein CASGGRGSNQPQHF.

The chain has TRBV27 and TRBJ1-2; D remains unclear. Trimming removed 1 base at V and 4 bases at J, with 16 bases between. The CDR3 spans 16 residues. Germline CDR1 MNHEY, CDR2 SMNVEV (reference sequence). CDR3 sequence (DNA): TGTGCCAGCAGTTTATACCCGACTCGTAGTGGCTATGGCTACACCTTC. It yields the protein CASSLYPTRSGYGYTF.

The chain carries TRBV5-6 and TRBJ2-3; D gene uncertain. The V and J ends lost 0 bases and 3 bases respectively, with 8 bases between them. The CDR3 is 14 residues long. Germline CDR1 is SGHDT and CDR2 is YYEEEE. The CDR3 here is CASSLDSLTDTQYF. The CDR3 bases are TGTGCCAGCAGCTTGGACAGTTTAACAGATACGCAGTATTTT.

The chain is built from TRBV2 and TRBJ1-1; 10 nucleotides align to TRBD1. CDR3 length: 15 residues. Germline CDR1 is SNHLY and CDR2 is FYNNEI. V dropped 10 bases and J dropped 2; count of bases not matched to a gene: 10. The CDR3 DNA sequence: TGTGCCATCCGGCGACCGACAGGGGGCAACACTGAAGCTTTCTTT. This gives the protein CAIRRPTGGNTEAFF.

J is TRBJ2-1 and V is TRBV5-5; 7 positions agree with TRBD1. Trimming cost V 4 bases and J 3 bases; bases outside gene matches: 7. Germline V gene lookup returns CDR1 SGHKS and CDR2 YYEKEE (reference sequence). The CDR3 totals 15 residues. CDR3 DNA sequence: TGTGCCAGCAGCCTTACACAGGGGAACTACAATGAGCAGTTCTTC. Its protein product is CASSLTQGNYNEQFF. The entire variable domain, with the rest obtained from reference TRBV5-5 and TRBJ2-1, is as follows: DAGVTQSPTHLIKTRGQQVTLRCSPISGHKSVSWYQQVLGQGPQFIFQYYEKEERGRGNFPDRFSARQFPNYSSELNVNALLLGDSALYLCASSLTQGNYNEQFFGPGTRLTVL.

The chain links TRBV2 to TRBJ1-1; possible D gene TRBD1, 5 bases. The CDR3 has 15 amino acids. The V and J ends lost 9 bases and 1 base respectively, with 18 bases between them. CDR1 and CDR2 (germline): SNHLY, FYNNEI. CDR3 loop: CASKTRGVGNTEAFF. CDR3 bases: TGTGCCAGTAAGACCCGGGGGGTGGGGAACACTGAAGCTTTCTTT.

This chain uses TRBV5-4 with TRBJ2-7; D is undetermined. Trimming shortened V by 3 bases and J by 3 bases, and 13 bases separated the two germline ends. The CDR3 spans 14 residues. Germline values: CDR1 SGHNT, CDR2 YYREEE (reference sequence). The CDR3 here is CASSSRQAHYEQYF. The CDR3, as DNA: TGTGCCAGCAGCTCCCGGCAAGCCCACTACGAGCAGTACTTC.

The chain couples TRBV5-1 to TRBJ2-7, with D possibly being TRBD1 (5 bases). This CDR3 has 14 amino acids. Germline V gives CDR1 SGHRS, CDR2 YFSETQ. Deletions cut 0 bases from V and 3 bases from J, with 10 bases between. The CDR3 DNA is TGCGCCAGCAGCTTGGGCGTCAGGGTCTACGAGCAGTACTTC. Translating gives CASSLGVRVYEQYF.

This clone was counted once. This sequence joins TRBV4-1 and TRBJ1-2; D ambiguous. V dropped 0 bases and J dropped 0 bases, with 11 bases sitting between them. CDR1 and CDR2 (germline): MGHRA, YSYEKL. The CDR3 runs to 16 residues. The CDR3 is CASSQDLSTSNYGYTF. In nucleotides, the CDR3 is TGCGCCAGCAGCCAAGATCTTTCAACCTCTAACTATGGCTACACCTTC.

This clone turned up a few times. This chain uses TRBV18 with TRBJ2-7, with D perhaps assigned TRBD1 or TRBD2 (5 bases each). Looked up from germline, CDR1 is KGHSH and CDR2 is LQKENI. Trimming stripped 6 bases from V and 2 bases from J, with 14 bases between. CDR3 size: 14 residues. DNA for the CDR3: TGTGCCAGCTCCGGGATAGGGGAAACCTACGAGCAGTACTTC. Translating it yields CASSGIGETYEQYF. Full variable domain (rest looked up from reference TRBV18 and TRBJ2-7): NAGVMQNPRHLVRRRGQEARLRCSPMKGHSHVYWYRQLPEEGLKFMVYLQKENIIDESGMPKERFSAEFPKEGPSILRIQQVVRGDSAAYFCASSGIGETYEQYFGPGTRLTVT.

This chain uses TRBV19 with TRBJ1-2, with D tentatively TRBD1 (5 bases). V lost 9 bases and J lost 5, with 13 bases in between. Germline V CDR1 and CDR2: LNHDA, SQIVND (reference sequence). The CDR3 has 12 residues. The CDR3 coding sequence is TGTGCCAGCACCCCCGGGGGATATGGCTACACCTTC. It codes for CASTPGGYGYTF.

The chain carries TRBV5-1 and TRBJ1-3; 9 bases align to TRBD1. Trimming removed 0 bases from V and 6 bases from J; junction bases left unmatched: 1. The germline gives CDR1 SGHRS, CDR2 YFSETQ. This CDR3 is built from 14 residues. Here the CDR3 reads CASSLGQGENTIYF. The CDR3, as DNA: TGCGCCAGCAGCTTGGGACAGGGGGAAAACACCATATATTTT.

This clone was seen just once. DNA of the CDR3: TGTGCCAGCAGCCAAGAAAGGACAGGGGTCAACACTGAAGCTTTCTTT. Its translation: CASSQERTGVNTEAFF. This sequence joins TRBV4-2 and TRBJ1-1; 9 bases agree with TRBD1. Germline V lookup: CDR1 LGHNA, CDR2 YNFKEQ. There are 16 residues in the CDR3. J was trimmed by 2 bases and V by 0 bases; bases with no gene match: 4.

V is TRBV29-1 and J is TRBJ2-1; D might be TRBD2 (6 bases). The CDR3 is 18 residues long. Germline CDR1 is SQVTM and CDR2 is ANQGSEA. V lost 2 bases to trimming and J lost 5 bases, with 25 bases between them. CDR3 sequence (DNA): TGCAGCGTTGAACGAGCTAACTTAGCGGTCGCGCGAGACAATGAGCAGTTCTTC. Translating it yields CSVERANLAVARDNEQFF.